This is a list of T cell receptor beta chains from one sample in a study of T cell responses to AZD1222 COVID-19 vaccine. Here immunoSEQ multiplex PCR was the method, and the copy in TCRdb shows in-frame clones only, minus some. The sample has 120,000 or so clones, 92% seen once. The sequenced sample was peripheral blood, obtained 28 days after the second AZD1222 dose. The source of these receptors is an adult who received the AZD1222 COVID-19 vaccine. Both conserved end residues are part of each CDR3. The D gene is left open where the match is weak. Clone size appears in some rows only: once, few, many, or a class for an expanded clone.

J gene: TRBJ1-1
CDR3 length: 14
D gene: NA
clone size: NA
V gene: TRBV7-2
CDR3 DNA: TGTGCCAGCAGCTTAGATGGAGGGTACACTGAAGCTTTCTTT
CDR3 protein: CASSLDGGYTEAFF

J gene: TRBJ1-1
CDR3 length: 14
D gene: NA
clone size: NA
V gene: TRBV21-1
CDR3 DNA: TGTGCCAGCAGCAACCGGAACCCGAACACTGAAGCTTTCTTT
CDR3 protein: CASSNRNPNTEAFF

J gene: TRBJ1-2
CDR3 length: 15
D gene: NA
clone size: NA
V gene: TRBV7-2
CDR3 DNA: TGTGCCAGCAGCCCGGACAGTACTAACTCCTATGGCTACACCTTC
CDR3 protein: CASSPDSTNSYGYTF

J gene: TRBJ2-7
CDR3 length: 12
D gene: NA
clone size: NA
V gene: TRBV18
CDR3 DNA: TGTGCCAGCTCACCAGACTACTACGAGCAGTACTTC
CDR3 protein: CASSPDYYEQYF

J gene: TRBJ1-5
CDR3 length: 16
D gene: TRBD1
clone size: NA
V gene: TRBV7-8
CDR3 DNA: TGTGCCAGCAGCTTAAGGACAGGGGGCATAGATCAGCCCCAGCATTTT
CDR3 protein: CASSLRTGGIDQPQHF

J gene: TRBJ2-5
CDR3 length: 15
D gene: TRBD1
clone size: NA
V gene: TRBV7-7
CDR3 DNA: TGTGCTAGCAGCTCGCGGACAGGTCAGCAAGAGACCCAGTACTTC
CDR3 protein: CASSSRTGQQETQYF

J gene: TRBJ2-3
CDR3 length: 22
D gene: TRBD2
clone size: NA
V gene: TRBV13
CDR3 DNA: TGTGCCAGCAGCTTAGACGTCGGGGGGGGACTAGCGGGACCCCACCCCACAGATACGCAGTATTTT
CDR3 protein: CASSLDVGGGLAGPHPTDTQYF

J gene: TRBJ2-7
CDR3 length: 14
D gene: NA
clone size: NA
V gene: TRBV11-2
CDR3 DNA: TGTGCCAGCAGCTTATTTGAGGGGCCCTTCGAGCAGTACTTC
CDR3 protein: CASSLFEGPFEQYF

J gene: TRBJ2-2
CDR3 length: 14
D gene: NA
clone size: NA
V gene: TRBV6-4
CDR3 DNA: TGTGCCAGCAGTGAAGGGTCGGAAACCGGGGAGCTGTTTTTT
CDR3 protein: CASSEGSETGELFF

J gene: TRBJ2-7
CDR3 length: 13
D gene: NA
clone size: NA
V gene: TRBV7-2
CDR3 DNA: TGTGCCAGCAGCTCTTCTAAGGGCTACGAGCAGTACTTC
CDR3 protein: CASSSSKGYEQYF

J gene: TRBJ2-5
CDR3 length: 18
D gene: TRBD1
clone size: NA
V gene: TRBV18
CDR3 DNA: TGTGCCAGCTCACCACCTAATAGAGGACAGGGACGTGGAGAGACCCAGTACTTC
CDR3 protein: CASSPPNRGQGRGETQYF

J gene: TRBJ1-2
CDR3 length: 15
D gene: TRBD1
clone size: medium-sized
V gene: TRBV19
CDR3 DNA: TGTGCCAGTAGTCTCCAGACAGGGGGGCACTATGGCTACACCTTC
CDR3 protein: CASSLQTGGHYGYTF

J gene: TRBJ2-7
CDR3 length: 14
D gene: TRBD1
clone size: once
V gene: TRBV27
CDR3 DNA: TGTGCCAGCAGTTTGGGGACAGGGTTAGACGAGCAGTACTTC
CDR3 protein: CASSLGTGLDEQYF

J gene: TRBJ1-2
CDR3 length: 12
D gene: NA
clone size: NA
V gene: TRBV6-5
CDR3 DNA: TGTGCCAGTAACGGGGGCGGATATGGCTACACCTTC
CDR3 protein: CASNGGGYGYTF

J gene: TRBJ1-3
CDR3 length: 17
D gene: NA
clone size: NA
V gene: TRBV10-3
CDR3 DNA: TGTGCCATCAGTGAGTCGATCCAGATCCTCTCTGGAAACACCATATATTTT
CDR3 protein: CAISESIQILSGNTIYF

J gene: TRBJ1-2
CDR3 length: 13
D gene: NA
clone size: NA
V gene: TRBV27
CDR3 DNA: TGTGCCAGCAGTACCGGACGGACCTATGGCTACACCTTC
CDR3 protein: CASSTGRTYGYTF

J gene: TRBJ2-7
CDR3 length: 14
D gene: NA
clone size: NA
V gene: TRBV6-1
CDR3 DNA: TGTGCCAGCAGTGACCAGTGGAGCTCCTACGAGCAGTACTTC
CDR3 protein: CASSDQWSSYEQYF

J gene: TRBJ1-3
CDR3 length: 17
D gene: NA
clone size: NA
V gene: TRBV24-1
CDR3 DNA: TGTGCCACCAGTGATTTGGAGGCGGCAAGCTCTGGAAACACCATATATTTT
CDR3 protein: CATSDLEAASSGNTIYF

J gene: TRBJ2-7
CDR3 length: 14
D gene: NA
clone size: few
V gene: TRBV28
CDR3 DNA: TGTGCCAGCAGTTTAGGCAGGGGAGGGGGTGAGCAGTACTTC
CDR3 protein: CASSLGRGGGEQYF

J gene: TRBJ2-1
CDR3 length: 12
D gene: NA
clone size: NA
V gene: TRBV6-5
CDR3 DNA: TGTGCCACCCAGTGGGTTTACAATGAGCAGTTCTTC
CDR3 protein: CATQWVYNEQFF

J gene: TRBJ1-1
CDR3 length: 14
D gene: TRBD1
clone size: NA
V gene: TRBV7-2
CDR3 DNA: TGTGCCAGCAGCCCCCGGACAGGGGTTGCTGAAGCTTTCTTT
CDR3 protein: CASSPRTGVAEAFF

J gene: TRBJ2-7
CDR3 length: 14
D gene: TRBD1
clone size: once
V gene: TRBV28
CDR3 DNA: TGTGCCAGCAGCCGCCCGGGACAGAACTACGAGCAGTACTTC
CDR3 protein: CASSRPGQNYEQYF

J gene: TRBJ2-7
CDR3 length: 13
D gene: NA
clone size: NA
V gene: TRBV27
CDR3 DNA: TGTGCCAGCAGTCCTACCCCTTCCTACGAGCAGTACTTC
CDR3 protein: CASSPTPSYEQYF

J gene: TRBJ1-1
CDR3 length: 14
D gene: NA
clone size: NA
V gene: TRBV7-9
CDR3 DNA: TGTGCCAGCAGCCTAGTTTCGGGGAACACTGAAGCTTTCTTT
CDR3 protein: CASSLVSGNTEAFF

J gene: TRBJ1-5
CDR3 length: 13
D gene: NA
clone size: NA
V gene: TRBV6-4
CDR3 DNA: TGTGCCAGCCCCGGACAGAACAATCAGCCCCAGCATTTT
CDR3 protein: CASPGQNNQPQHF

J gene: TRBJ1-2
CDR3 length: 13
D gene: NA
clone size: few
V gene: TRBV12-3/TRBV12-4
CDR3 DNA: TGTGCCAGCAGTTTTGACAGGAGAATTGGCTACACCTTC
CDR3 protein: CASSFDRRIGYTF

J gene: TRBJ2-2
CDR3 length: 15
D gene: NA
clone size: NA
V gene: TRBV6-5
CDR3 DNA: TGTGCCAGCAAGTGGGTGCAGGGCGAACCCGGGGAGCTGTTTTTT
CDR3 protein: CASKWVQGEPGELFF

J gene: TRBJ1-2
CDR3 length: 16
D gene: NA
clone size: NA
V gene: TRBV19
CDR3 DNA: TGTGCCAGTACCTACTCGGCTGATAGGACGAACTATGGCTACACCTTC
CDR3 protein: CASTYSADRTNYGYTF

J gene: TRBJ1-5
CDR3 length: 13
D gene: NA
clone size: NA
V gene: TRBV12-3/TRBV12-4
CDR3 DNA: TGTGCCAGCAGCCAATCTTTAGATCAGCCCCAGCATTTT
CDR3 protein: CASSQSLDQPQHF

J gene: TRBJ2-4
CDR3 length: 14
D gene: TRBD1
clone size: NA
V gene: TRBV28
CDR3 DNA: TGTGCCAGCACCGCCGGGACAGGGTTTAGCATTCAGTACTTC
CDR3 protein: CASTAGTGFSIQYF

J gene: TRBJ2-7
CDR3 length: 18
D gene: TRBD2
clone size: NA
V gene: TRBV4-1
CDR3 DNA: TGCGCCAGCAGCCCAAGGACTAGCCATCTGGTTTTGAGCCACGAGCAGTACTTC
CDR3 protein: CASSPRTSHLVLSHEQYF

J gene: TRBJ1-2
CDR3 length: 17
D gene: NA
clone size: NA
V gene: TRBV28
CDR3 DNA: TGTGCCAGCAGTCTGAACCAAGGTCAGGTTAACAACTATGGCTACACCTTC
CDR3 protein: CASSLNQGQVNNYGYTF

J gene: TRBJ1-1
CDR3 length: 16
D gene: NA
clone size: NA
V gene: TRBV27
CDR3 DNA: TGTGCCAGCAGTTTATCGAGGATGGGGGACACCACTGAAGCTTTCTTT
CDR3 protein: CASSLSRMGDTTEAFF

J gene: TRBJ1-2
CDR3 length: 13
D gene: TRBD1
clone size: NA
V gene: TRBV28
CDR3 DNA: TGTGCCACTAACCAGGGGGCGCGCTATGGCTACACCTTC
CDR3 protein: CATNQGARYGYTF

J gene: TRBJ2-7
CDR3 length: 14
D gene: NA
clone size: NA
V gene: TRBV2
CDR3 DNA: TGTGCCAGCAATTTCCAGGGGGGGCTCGGCGAGCAGTACTTC
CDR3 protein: CASNFQGGLGEQYF

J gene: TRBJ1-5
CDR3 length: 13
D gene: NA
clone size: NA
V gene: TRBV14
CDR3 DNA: TGTGCCAGCAGCCAGGGGGGAAGTCAGCCCCAGCATTTT
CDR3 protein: CASSQGGSQPQHF

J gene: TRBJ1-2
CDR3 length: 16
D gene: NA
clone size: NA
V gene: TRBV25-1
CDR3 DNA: TGTGCCAGCAGTGACCCGCGGACAGTTACTAACTATGGCTACACCTTC
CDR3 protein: CASSDPRTVTNYGYTF

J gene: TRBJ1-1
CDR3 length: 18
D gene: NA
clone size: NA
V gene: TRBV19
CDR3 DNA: TGTGCCAGTAGTACCAGGCAATCCCCCGGGGACATGAACACTGAAGCTTTCTTT
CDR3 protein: CASSTRQSPGDMNTEAFF

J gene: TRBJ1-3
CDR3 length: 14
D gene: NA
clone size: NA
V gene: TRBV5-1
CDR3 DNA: TGCGCCAGCAGACCTCAGAGCTCTGGAAACACCATATATTTT
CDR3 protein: CASRPQSSGNTIYF

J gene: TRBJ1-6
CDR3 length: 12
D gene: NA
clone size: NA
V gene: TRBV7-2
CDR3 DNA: TGTGCCAGCAGCTCCCGGAATTCACCCCTCCACTTT
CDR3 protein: CASSSRNSPLHF